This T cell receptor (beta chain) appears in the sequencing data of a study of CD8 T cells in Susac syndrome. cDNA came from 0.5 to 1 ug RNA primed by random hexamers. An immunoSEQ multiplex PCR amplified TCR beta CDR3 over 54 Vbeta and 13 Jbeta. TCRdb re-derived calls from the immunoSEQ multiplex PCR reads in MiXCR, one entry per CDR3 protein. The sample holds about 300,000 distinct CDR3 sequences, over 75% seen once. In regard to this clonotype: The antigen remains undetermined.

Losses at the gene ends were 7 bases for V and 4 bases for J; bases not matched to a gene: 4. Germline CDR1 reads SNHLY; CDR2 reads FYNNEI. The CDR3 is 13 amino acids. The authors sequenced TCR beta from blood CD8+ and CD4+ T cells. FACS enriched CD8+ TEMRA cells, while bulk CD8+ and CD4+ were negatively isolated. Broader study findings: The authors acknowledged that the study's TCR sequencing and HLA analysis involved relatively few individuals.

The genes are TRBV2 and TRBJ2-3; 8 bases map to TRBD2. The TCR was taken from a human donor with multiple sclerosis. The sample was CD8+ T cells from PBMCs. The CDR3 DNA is TGTGCCAGCAAAGGCGGGAGGTCAGATACGCAGTATTTT. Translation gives CASKGGRSDTQYF.